A selection of T cell receptor beta chains follows, all from one sample in a study of control samples from healthy donors and cancer patients. The assay was immunoSEQ multiplex PCR, and TCRdb's table has in-frame clones only and misses some. The top ten clones hold around 13% of a sample with 150,000 to 200,000 clones, about 90% of them seen once. Source material: blood. Receptor source: a young man in good health. CDR3s include the opening cysteine and the closing phenylalanine or tryptophan. The D gene is left open where the match is weak. Clone size is not always given. Where it is, it says once, few, many or a class for expanded clones.

d_call clone_size j_call v_call cdr3_aa cdr3_nt
TRBD2 once TRBJ2-3 TRBV5-4 CASSLGGLAGSTDTQYF TGTGCCAGCAGCTTGGGGGGACTAGCGGGCAGCACAGATACGCAGTATTTT
NA NA TRBJ1-1 TRBV19 CASSAYARTEAFF TGTGCCAGTAGTGCGTACGCTCGCACTGAAGCTTTCTTT
TRBD2 NA TRBJ2-1 TRBV18 CASSPSGRAGGEQFF TGTGCCAGCTCTCCGAGCGGGAGGGCCGGGGGTGAGCAGTTCTTC
NA NA TRBJ2-5 TRBV5-1 CASSLRGQETQYF TGCGCCAGCAGCTTACGCGGGCAAGAGACCCAGTACTTC
NA NA TRBJ1-3 TRBV15 CATSRDRPSSGNTIYF TGTGCCACCAGCAGAGACCGCCCGAGCTCTGGAAACACCATATATTTT
TRBD1 NA TRBJ1-4 TRBV24-1 CATPERTGREKLFF TGTGCCACCCCCGAGCGGACAGGGAGAGAAAAACTGTTTTTT
TRBD2 NA TRBJ2-7 TRBV6-2/TRBV6-3 CASSYETSGYEQYF TGTGCCAGCAGTTACGAGACTAGCGGATACGAGCAGTACTTC
NA NA TRBJ1-4 TRBV5-4 CASSLTPDLNEKLFF TGTGCCAGCAGCTTGACGCCTGACCTTAATGAAAAACTGTTTTTT
TRBD1 NA TRBJ2-6 TRBV24-1 CATGTGISGANVLTF TGTGCCACCGGGACAGGGATTTCTGGGGCCAACGTCCTGACTTTC
TRBD1 NA TRBJ1-2 TRBV10-3 CAITPGTGDRYTF TGTGCCATCACCCCCGGGACAGGGGATCGCTACACCTTC
NA NA TRBJ2-3 TRBV18 CASSRTGPPEDTQYF TGTGCCAGCTCGCGTACGGGCCCGCCGGAGGATACGCAGTATTTT
NA NA TRBJ2-6 TRBV5-5 CASSLHLQGQPGANVLTF TGTGCCAGCAGCTTGCATCTCCAGGGGCAGCCTGGGGCCAACGTCCTGACTTTC
TRBD1 NA TRBJ2-2 TRBV6-5 CAIYGQGAGELFF TGTGCCATCTACGGCCAGGGGGCCGGGGAGCTGTTTTTT
TRBD2 NA TRBJ2-7 TRBV5-4 CATKSTSGYEQYF TGTGCCACAAAATCCACTAGCGGCTACGAGCAGTACTTC
NA NA TRBJ1-1 TRBV28 CATLPGQFFAEAFF TGTGCCACTTTACCGGGACAATTTTTTGCGGAAGCTTTCTTT
TRBD1 NA TRBJ1-2 TRBV2 CASSDGQGGYYGYTF TGTGCCAGCAGCGACGGACAGGGCGGATACTATGGCTACACCTTC
NA once TRBJ2-1 TRBV6-5 CASRSAPGFGQFF TGTGCCAGCAGGTCCGCTCCTGGGTTTGGGCAGTTCTTC
NA NA TRBJ2-7 TRBV6-5 CASSIQGLGEQYF TGTGCCAGCAGTATACAGGGTTTGGGGGAGCAGTACTTC
NA NA TRBJ2-3 TRBV7-8 CASSLARGARAPTDTQYF TGTGCCAGCAGCTTAGCGAGAGGGGCCAGGGCACCCACAGATACGCAGTATTTT
NA NA TRBJ1-5 TRBV27 CASSLSAVNQPQHF TGTGCCAGCAGTTTATCGGCGGTAAATCAGCCCCAGCATTTT
TRBD2 NA TRBJ2-1 TRBV19 CASKNGTSGSATYNEQFF TGTGCCAGTAAAAACGGGACTAGCGGGAGCGCTACCTACAATGAGCAGTTCTTC
TRBD1 NA TRBJ2-5 TRBV27 CASQKGPRGETQYF TGTGCCAGCCAGAAAGGCCCCAGGGGGGAGACCCAGTACTTC
NA NA TRBJ2-6 TRBV7-2 CASSLVAAGANVLTF TGTGCCAGCAGCTTAGTAGCGGCTGGGGCCAACGTCCTGACTTTC
NA NA TRBJ1-2 TRBV7-2 CASSLNLAYGYTF TGTGCCAGCAGCTTAAATCTTGCCTATGGCTACACCTTC
TRBD2 NA TRBJ2-1 TRBV9 CASSPSRGRNEQFF TGTGCCAGCAGCCCATCCCGCGGGAGGAATGAGCAGTTCTTC
NA NA TRBJ2-3 TRBV3-1/TRBV3-2 CASSQGPGRTSDTQYF TGTGCCAGCAGCCAAGGGCCAGGGAGGACATCAGATACGCAGTATTTT
NA NA TRBJ1-1 TRBV6-5 CASSLQENTEAFF TGTGCCAGCAGCCTACAGGAGAACACTGAAGCTTTCTTT
NA NA TRBJ1-6 TRBV6-6 CASSTGPDNSPLHF TGTGCCAGCAGCACAGGGCCGGATAATTCACCCCTCCACTTT
TRBD1 few TRBJ2-4 TRBV27 CASSGAGTGNIQYF TGTGCCAGCAGCGGCGCCGGGACAGGAAACATTCAGTACTTC
NA NA TRBJ1-3 TRBV30 CAWRLSGNTIYF TGTGCCTGGAGGCTCTCTGGAAACACCATATATTTT
NA few TRBJ1-1 TRBV4-1 CASSYGTMNTEAFF TGCGCCAGCAGCTACGGGACAATGAACACTGAAGCTTTCTTT
NA NA TRBJ1-5 TRBV7-2 CASSLERILGEPQHF TGTGCCAGCAGCTTAGAACGTATATTAGGCGAGCCCCAGCATTTT
TRBD1 once TRBJ1-1 TRBV7-9 CASSGQGSKGEAFF TGTGCCAGCAGCGGACAGGGGTCGAAGGGGGAAGCTTTCTTT
NA NA TRBJ2-7 TRBV5-1 CASSLGGPAIYEQYF TGCGCCAGCAGCCTGGGGGGTCCGGCCATCTACGAGCAGTACTTC
NA NA TRBJ2-3 TRBV5-1 CASSLEVTGTDTQYF TGCGCCAGCAGCTTGGAGGTCACTGGCACAGATACGCAGTATTTT
NA NA TRBJ1-1 TRBV28 CASSGRLDVNTEAFF TGTGCCAGCAGTGGGAGGTTAGACGTGAACACTGAAGCTTTCTTT
TRBD1 NA TRBJ1-4 TRBV7-9 CASSGLTGFSEKLFF TGTGCCAGCAGCGGATTGACAGGGTTCTCTGAAAAACTGTTTTTT
TRBD1 NA TRBJ1-2 TRBV12-5 CASGLTPRTGAYGYTF TGTGCTAGTGGTTTGACCCCTCGGACAGGCGCCTATGGCTACACCTTC
TRBD1 NA TRBJ2-5 TRBV19 CASKDRGRETQYF TGTGCCAGTAAGGACAGGGGGAGAGAGACCCAGTACTTC
NA NA TRBJ2-1 TRBV2 CASSLDDNEQFF TGTGCCAGCAGCTTGGATGACAATGAGCAGTTCTTC
NA NA TRBJ1-5 TRBV6-1 CASSDPGGNQPQHF TGTGCCAGCAGTGACCCAGGGGGCAATCAGCCCCAGCATTTT
NA NA TRBJ1-1 TRBV6-1 CASSPTPRDTEAFF TGTGCCAGCAGCCCGACCCCACGGGACACTGAAGCTTTCTTT
NA NA TRBJ2-1 TRBV11-3 CASSLRGGTASNEQFF TGTGCCAGCAGCTTACGAGGCGGGACAGCGTCCAATGAGCAGTTCTTC
NA NA TRBJ1-2 TRBV4-2 CASSQARGGGLGGYTF TGTGCCAGCAGCCAAGCGCGGGGCGGGGGATTGGGGGGCTACACCTTC
NA NA TRBJ2-2 TRBV3-1/TRBV3-2 CASMQGASTGELFF TGTGCCAGCATGCAAGGCGCGTCCACCGGGGAGCTGTTTTTT
NA NA TRBJ1-1 TRBV20-1 CGGRGNTEAFF TGCGGGGGGCGCGGAAACACTGAAGCTTTCTTT
TRBD2 NA TRBJ2-5 TRBV2 CASSRLQQRGAQYF TGTGCCAGCAGTAGGTTACAACAGCGGGGCGCCCAGTACTTC
NA NA TRBJ1-1 TRBV20-1 CSAFMNTEAFF TGCAGTGCTTTCATGAACACTGAAGCTTTCTTT
NA NA TRBJ2-6 TRBV25-1 CASSEGGGANVLTF TGTGCCAGCAGTGAAGGGGGTGGGGCCAACGTCCTGACTTTC
NA NA TRBJ1-5 TRBV19 CASSIRRDQPQHF TGTGCCAGTAGTATACGTAGGGATCAGCCCCAGCATTTT
TRBD2 NA TRBJ2-1 TRBV2 CASSALAGIEQFF TGTGCCAGCAGCGCACTAGCGGGGATTGAGCAGTTCTTC
NA once TRBJ2-5 TRBV12-3/TRBV12-4 CASSFRDQETQYF TGTGCCAGCAGTTTTCGGGACCAAGAGACCCAGTACTTC
NA NA TRBJ2-2 TRBV4-1 CASSQDLETGALGTGELFF TGCGCCAGCAGCCAAGATCTTGAAACGGGAGCGTTGGGCACCGGGGAGCTGTTTTTT
NA NA TRBJ2-4 TRBV2 CASSEDSIAKNIQYF TGTGCCAGCAGTGAAGACAGCATAGCCAAAAACATTCAGTACTTC
NA NA TRBJ1-6 TRBV18 CASSPNGQANNSPLHF TGTGCCAGCTCACCCAACGGGCAAGCTAATAATTCACCCCTCCACTTT
NA NA TRBJ1-6 TRBV12-3/TRBV12-4 CASSLGVISPLHF TGTGCCAGCAGTTTAGGGGTTATATCACCCCTCCACTTT
TRBD1 NA TRBJ2-1 TRBV2 CASRPGQGVTNEQFF TGTGCCAGCAGGCCGGGACAGGGGGTAACAAATGAGCAGTTCTTC